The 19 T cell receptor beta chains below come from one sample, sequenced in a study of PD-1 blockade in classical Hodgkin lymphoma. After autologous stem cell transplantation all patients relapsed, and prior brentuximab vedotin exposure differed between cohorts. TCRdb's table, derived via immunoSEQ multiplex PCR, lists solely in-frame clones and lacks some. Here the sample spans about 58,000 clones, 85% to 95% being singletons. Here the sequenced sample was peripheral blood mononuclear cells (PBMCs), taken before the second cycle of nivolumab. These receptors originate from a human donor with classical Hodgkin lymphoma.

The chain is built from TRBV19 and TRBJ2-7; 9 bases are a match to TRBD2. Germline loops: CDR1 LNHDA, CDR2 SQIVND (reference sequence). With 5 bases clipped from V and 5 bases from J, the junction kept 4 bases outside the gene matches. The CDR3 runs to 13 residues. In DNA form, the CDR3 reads TGTGCCAGTAGTGGGACTAGCAGCCACGAGCAGTACTTC. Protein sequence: CASSGTSSHEQYF.

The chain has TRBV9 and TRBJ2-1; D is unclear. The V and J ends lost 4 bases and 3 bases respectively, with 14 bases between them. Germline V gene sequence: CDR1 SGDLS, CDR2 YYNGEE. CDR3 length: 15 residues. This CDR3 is CASSPSRSHYNEQFF. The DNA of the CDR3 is TGTGCCAGCAGCCCCTCCCGCAGTCACTACAATGAGCAGTTCTTC. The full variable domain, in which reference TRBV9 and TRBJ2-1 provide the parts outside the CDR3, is DSGVTQTPKHLITATGQRVTLRCSPRSGDLSVYWYQQSLDQGLQFLIQYYNGEERAKGNILERFSAQQFPDLHSELNLSSLELGDSALYFCASSPSRSHYNEQFFGPGTRLTVL.

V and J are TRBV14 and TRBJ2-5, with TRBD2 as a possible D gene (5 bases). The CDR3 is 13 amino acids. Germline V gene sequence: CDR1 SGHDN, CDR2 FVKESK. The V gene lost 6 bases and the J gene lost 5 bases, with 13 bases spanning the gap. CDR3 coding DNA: TGTGCCAGCAGTGAGAGGGTGGTGGAGACCCAGTACTTC. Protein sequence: CASSERVVETQYF.

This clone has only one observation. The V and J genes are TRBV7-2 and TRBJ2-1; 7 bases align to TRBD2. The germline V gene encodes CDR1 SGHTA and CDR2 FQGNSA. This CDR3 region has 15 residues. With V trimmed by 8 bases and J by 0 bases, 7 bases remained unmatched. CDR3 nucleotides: TGTGCCAGCCGCGGGAGTGAAAGCTCCTACAATGAGCAGTTCTTC. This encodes CASRGSESSYNEQFF.

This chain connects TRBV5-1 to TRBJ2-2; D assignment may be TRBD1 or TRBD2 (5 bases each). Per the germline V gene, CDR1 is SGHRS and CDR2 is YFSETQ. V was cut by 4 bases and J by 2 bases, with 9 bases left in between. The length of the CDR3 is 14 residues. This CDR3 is CASSGRDNTGELFF. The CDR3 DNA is TGCGCCAGCAGCGGCCGGGACAACACCGGGGAGCTGTTTTTT.

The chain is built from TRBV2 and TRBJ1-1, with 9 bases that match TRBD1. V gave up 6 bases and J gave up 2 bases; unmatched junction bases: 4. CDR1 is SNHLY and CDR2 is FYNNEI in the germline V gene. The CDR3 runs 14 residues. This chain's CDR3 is CASSKGQGNTEAFF. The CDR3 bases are TGTGCCAGCAGCAAGGGACAGGGAAACACTGAAGCTTTCTTT.

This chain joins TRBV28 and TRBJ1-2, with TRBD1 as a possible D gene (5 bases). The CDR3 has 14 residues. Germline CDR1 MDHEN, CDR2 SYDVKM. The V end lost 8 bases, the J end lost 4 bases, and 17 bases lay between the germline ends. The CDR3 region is CASLGDGAIYGYTF. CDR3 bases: TGTGCCAGCCTCGGTGACGGGGCAATCTATGGCTACACCTTC.

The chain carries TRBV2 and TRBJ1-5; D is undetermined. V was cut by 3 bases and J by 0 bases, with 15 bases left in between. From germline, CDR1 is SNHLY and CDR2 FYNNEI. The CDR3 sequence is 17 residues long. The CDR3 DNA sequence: TGTGCCAGCAGTGATAGCCAGGACGCTTATAGCAATCAGCCCCAGCATTTT. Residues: CASSDSQDAYSNQPQHF.

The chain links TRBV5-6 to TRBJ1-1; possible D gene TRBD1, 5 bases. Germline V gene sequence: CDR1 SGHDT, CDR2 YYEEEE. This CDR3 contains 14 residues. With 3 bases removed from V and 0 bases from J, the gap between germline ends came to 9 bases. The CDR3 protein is CASSSGHLNTEAFF. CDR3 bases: TGTGCCAGCAGCTCCGGACACCTGAACACTGAAGCTTTCTTT.

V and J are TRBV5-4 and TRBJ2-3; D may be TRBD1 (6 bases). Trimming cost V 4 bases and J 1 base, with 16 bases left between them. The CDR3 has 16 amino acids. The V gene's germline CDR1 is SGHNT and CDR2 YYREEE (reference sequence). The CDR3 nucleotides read TGTGCCAGCAGCCCAGCGAACAGGGAAGGCACAGATACGCAGTATTTT. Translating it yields CASSPANREGTDTQYF.

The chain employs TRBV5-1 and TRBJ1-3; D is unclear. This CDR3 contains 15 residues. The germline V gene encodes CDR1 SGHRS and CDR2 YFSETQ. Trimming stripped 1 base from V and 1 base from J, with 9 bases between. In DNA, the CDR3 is TGCGCCAGCAGCTTGCCGGAAGGTTCTGGAAACACCATATATTTT. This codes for CASSLPEGSGNTIYF.

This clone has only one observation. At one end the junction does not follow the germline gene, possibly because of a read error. CDR3 loop: CARSPGVAGGGAKNIQYF. Here the CDR3 DNA reads TGTGCCCGGAGCCCCGGGGTAGCGGGGGGCGGGGCCAAAAACATTCAGTACTTC. The chain is built from TRBV30 and TRBJ2-4; TRBD2 matches 10 bases. This CDR3 has 18 amino acids. Germline-derived CDR1 and CDR2 are GTSNPN and SVGIG (reference sequence).

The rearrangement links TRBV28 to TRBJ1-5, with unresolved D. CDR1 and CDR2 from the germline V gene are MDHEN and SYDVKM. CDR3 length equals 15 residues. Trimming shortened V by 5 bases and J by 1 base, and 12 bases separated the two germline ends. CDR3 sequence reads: CASSPQAGSNQPQHF. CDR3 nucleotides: TGTGCCAGCAGTCCCCAAGCGGGAAGCAATCAGCCCCAGCATTTT.

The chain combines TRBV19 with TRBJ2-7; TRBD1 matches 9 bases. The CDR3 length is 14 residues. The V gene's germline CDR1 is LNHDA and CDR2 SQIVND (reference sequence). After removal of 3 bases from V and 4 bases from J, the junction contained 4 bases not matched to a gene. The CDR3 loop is CASSIGTGSYEQYF. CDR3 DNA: TGTGCCAGTAGTATCGGGACAGGGTCGTACGAGCAGTACTTC. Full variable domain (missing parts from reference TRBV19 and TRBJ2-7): DGGITQSPKYLFRKEGQNVTLSCEQNLNHDAMYWYRQDPGQGLRLIYYSQIVNDFQKGDIAEGYSVSREKKESFPLTVTSAQKNPTAFYLCASSIGTGSYEQYFGPGTRLTVT.

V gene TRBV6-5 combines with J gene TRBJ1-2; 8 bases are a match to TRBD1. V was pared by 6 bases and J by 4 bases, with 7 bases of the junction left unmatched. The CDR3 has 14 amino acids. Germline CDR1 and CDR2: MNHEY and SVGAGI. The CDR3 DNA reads TGTGCCAGCAGACTCGGGACAGGATTCTATGGCTACACCTTC. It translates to CASRLGTGFYGYTF.

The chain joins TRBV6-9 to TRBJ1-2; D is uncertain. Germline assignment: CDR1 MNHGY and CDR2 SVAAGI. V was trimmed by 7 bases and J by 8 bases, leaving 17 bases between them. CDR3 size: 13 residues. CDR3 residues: CASTPVFPFGYTF. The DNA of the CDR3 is TGTGCCAGCACTCCCGTGTTCCCTTTCGGCTACACCTTC.

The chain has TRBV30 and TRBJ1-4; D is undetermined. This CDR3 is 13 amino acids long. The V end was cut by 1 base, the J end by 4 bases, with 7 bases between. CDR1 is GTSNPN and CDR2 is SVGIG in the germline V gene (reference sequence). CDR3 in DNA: TGTGCCTGGAGTGCCTGGGGTAATGAAAAACTGTTTTTT. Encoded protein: CAWSAWGNEKLFF.

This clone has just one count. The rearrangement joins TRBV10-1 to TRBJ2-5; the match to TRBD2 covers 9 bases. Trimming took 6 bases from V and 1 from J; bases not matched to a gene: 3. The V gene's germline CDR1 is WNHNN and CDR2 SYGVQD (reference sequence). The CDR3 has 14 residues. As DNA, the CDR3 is TGCGCCAGCAGGGCTAGCGGGACCCAAGAGACCCAGTACTTC. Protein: CASRASGTQETQYF.

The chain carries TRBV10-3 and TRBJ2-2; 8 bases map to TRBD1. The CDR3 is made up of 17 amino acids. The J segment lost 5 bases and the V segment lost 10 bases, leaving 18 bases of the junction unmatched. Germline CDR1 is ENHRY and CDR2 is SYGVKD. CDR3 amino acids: CATFATPDRVYTGELFF. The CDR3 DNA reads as TGTGCCACCTTTGCTACTCCGGACAGGGTATATACCGGGGAGCTGTTTTTT.